This TCR beta chain was captured in a study of T cells after yellow fever vaccination. Study-wide results and caveats: Clones that expanded after primary vaccination mostly reappeared after the booster (roughly 96% CD4, approximately 85% CD8).

The CDR3 contains 16 residues. V was clipped by 5 bases and J by 1 base, with 16 bases between them. Germline CDR1 reads SGHTA; CDR2 reads FQGNSA. For TCR, cDNA came from 5'RACE template switching, which added a universal primer site and UMIs. TCRdb reanalysed the 5' RACE reads using MiXCR and keeps one entry per CDR3 protein. The table records fewer than 400,000 distinct CDR3 sequences, 6.2% of them present only once. In its sample, this clonotype was seen many times. The target antigen is unknown. The chain joins TRBV7-2 to TRBJ2-3; a weak D match, TRBD2 (6 bases). The starting material was PBMCs, obtained 5 days after the yellow fever booster vaccination. This TCR was sampled from a man younger than 45 who received the YFV17D yellow fever vaccine. As DNA, the CDR3 is TGTGCCAGCAGCGTGGGACTCGAAAAACGCACAGATACGCAGTATTTT. Translation: CASSVGLEKRTDTQYF.